This T cell receptor (beta chain) was sequenced during a study of OX40 agonist ivuxolimab in advanced cancers. The overall study: The group had a mean age of approximately 60 years, ranged from about 20 to 80, and was 80% to 90% male. The study's findings and limits: Expanded clones were, on average, more numerous in CD8+ T cells than in CD4+. Researchers did not determine the expanded peripheral T cells' antigen specificity.

Data came from immunoSEQ multiplex PCR; TCRdb stores just in-frame clones and leaves some out. The sample yields tens of thousands of clones, more than 70% seen once. About this clone: The antigen is not known.

The sequence came from an adult with an advanced solid tumor such as melanoma, head and neck, liver or kidney cancer. The specimen comprised CD4+ or CD8+ T cells sorted from blood, sampled in a trial of the OX40 agonist ivuxolimab.

The CDR3, as DNA: TGTGCCAGCAGATGGGACAGGGAGAGTGGCTACACCTTC. Translating it yields CASRWDRESGYTF. The chain links TRBV7-2 to TRBJ1-2; 9 bases fit TRBD1. Germline V gene data show CDR1 as SGHTA and CDR2 as FQGNSA. The CDR3 has 13 residues. V gave up 6 bases and J gave up 7 bases; unmatched junction bases: 6.